This TCR beta chain was sequenced for a study of CD8+CD57+ T cells in acquired aplastic anemia. As for the study in general: The sorted CD4+ and CD8+ cells yielded an average around 3 ug of DNA. As sequenced from healthy donors, CD4+ cells averaged around 10 million reads.

Researchers used genomic DNA as the template to profile TCR beta VDJ and CDR3. TCRdb redid the calling of the reads with MiXCR, one entry per CDR3 protein. Seen here are 400,000 to 450,000 distinct CDR3 sequences, roughly 64% observed once, and the top ten hold under 5%. Study-wide findings and caveats: Both patients and controls carried the same twenty-nine CD8+ CDR3 sequences. Levels of CD8+ Simpson's diversity were not significantly distinct in patients versus controls.

The junction had 11 bases not matched to a gene; V was cut back by 0 bases and J by 6 bases. Germline loops: CDR1 DFQATT, CDR2 SNEGSKA (reference sequence). The CDR3 has 16 amino acids. Notes on this clonotype: No antigen is known for it.

Sequenced sample: sorted CD4+, CD8+, or CD8+CD57+ T cells (not recorded which) from PBMCs. The chain is built from TRBV20-1 and TRBJ2-7, with TRBD1 identical over 10 bases. The sequence derives from a human donor in good health, serving as a control. The CDR3 sequence: CSARDFRRQGAGEQYF. The CDR3 coding sequence is TGCAGTGCTAGAGATTTCCGGCGACAGGGGGCTGGCGAGCAGTACTTC.